This note documents a single T cell receptor (beta chain) sequence. The antigen is unknown. The sample comes from a study of T cell responses to AZD1222 COVID-19 vaccine. Sequencing was performed with immunoSEQ multiplex PCR; in TCRdb, only in-frame clones are kept and a portion is missing. The data contain fewer than 85,000 clones, roughly 87% of them singletons. V lost 3 bases and J 0 bases, leaving 12 bases between the germline ends. The CDR3 has 15 residues. The germline V gene encodes CDR1 LGHDT and CDR2 YNNKEL (reference sequence). Study results and limitations: It was only after the peak T cell response that any repertoires were sampled.

Analyses pooled second doses at about 4 or about 12 weeks. Here the sequenced sample was peripheral blood, taken 28 days after the second AZD1222 dose. The clonotype was recovered from an adult who received the AZD1222 COVID-19 vaccine. This rearrangement joins TRBV3-1 (or the pseudogene TRBV3-2) to TRBJ2-7, with D uncertain. For the CDR3, the DNA is TGTGCCAGCAGCCACCCGACGCTGAGCTCCTACGAGCAGTACTTC. It yields the protein CASSHPTLSSYEQYF.